Included here is one TCR beta chain sequence, with context. With 60 Vbeta and 13 Jbeta primers, the PCR was carried out. Profiling relied on immunoSEQ multiplex PCR, and the TCRdb table lists in-frame clones only, not all of them. The sample shows about 150,000 clones, over 70% of them seen only once. The J segment lost 5 bases and the V segment lost 3 bases, leaving 9 bases of the junction unmatched. Germline CDR1 reads KGHSH; CDR2 reads LQKENI. The CDR3 is made up of 15 amino acids. The sample is drawn from a study of cytomegalovirus exposure and HLA in healthy donors. The chain is built from TRBV18 and TRBJ2-7, with 8 bases fitting TRBD1. The clonotype was recovered from a male donor in good health and CMV-seronegative. Input material: PBMCs. This CDR3 reads CASSPNDRGADEQYF. In DNA, the CDR3 is TGTGCCAGCTCACCTAACGACAGGGGAGCGGACGAGCAGTACTTC.